Detailed here is one TCR beta chain. The antigen is undetermined. Baseline was the first blood sampling point, followed by cycle 4 day 1 and cycle 7 day 1. Looked up from germline, CDR1 is SEHNR and CDR2 is FQNEAQ (reference sequence). The CDR3 covers 16 residues. After removal of 5 bases from V and 3 bases from J, the junction contained 10 bases not matched to a gene. The data originate from a study of OX40 agonist ivuxolimab in advanced cancers. The wider study: The diagnoses of dose-escalation patients were hepatocellular carcinoma, melanoma, renal cell or head and neck cancer.

Whole-study results and caveats: Relative to CD4+, CD8+ T cells held more expanded clones on average. CD4+ and CD8+ T cells in blood underwent clonal expansion by week 6 at 0.1 to 3.0 mg/kg.

Sequencing used immunoSEQ multiplex PCR; TCRdb keeps in-frame clones, though not all of them. The data contain 45,000 or so clones, roughly 87% of them singletons. The chain joins TRBV7-9 to TRBJ2-1; 7 bases are shared with TRBD2. Sequenced here: CD4+ or CD8+ T cells sorted from blood, sampled in a trial of the OX40 agonist ivuxolimab. The TCR originated in an adult with an advanced solid tumor such as melanoma, head and neck, liver or kidney cancer. CDR3 nucleotide sequence: TGTGCCAGCAGCCAACATCGGGACTATATCTACAATGAGCAGTTCTTC. Its protein product is CASSQHRDYIYNEQFF.